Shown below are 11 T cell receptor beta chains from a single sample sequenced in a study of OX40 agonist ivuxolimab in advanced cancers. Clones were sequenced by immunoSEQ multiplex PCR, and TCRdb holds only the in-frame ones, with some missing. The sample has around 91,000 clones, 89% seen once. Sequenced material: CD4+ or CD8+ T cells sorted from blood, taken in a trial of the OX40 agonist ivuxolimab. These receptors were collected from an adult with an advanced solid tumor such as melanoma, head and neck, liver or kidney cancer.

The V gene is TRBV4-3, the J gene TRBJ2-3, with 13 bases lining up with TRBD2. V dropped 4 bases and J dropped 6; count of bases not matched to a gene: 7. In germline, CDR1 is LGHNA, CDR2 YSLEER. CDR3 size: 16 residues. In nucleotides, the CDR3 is TGCGCCAGCAGCCCACGACTAGCGGGAGGAGGGGATACGCAGTATTTT. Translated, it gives CASSPRLAGGGDTQYF.

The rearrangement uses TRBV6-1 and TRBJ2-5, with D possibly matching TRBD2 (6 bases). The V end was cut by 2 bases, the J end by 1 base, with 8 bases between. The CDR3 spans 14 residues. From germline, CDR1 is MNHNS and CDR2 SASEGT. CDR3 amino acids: CASSELGGQETQYF. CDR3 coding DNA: TGTGCCAGCAGTGAACTCGGGGGCCAAGAGACCCAGTACTTC.

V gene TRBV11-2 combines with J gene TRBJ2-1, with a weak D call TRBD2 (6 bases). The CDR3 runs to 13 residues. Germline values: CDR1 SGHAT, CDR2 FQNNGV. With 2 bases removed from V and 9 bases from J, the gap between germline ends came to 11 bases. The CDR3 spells CASSLMEGGEQFF. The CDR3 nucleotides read TGTGCCAGCAGCTTAATGGAGGGCGGTGAGCAGTTCTTC.

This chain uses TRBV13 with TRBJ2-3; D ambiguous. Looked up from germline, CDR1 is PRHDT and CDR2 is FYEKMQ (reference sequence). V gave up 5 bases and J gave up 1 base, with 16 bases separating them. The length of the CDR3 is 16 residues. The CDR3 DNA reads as TGTGCCAGCAGCCCCATCAAGATTGTGGGCACAGATACGCAGTATTTT. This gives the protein CASSPIKIVGTDTQYF. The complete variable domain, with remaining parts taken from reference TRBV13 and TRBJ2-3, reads AAGVIQSPRHLIKEKRETATLKCYPIPRHDTVYWYQQGPGQDPQFLISFYEKMQSDKGSIPDRFSAQQFSDYHSELNMSSLELGDSALYFCASSPIKIVGTDTQYFGPGTRLTVL.

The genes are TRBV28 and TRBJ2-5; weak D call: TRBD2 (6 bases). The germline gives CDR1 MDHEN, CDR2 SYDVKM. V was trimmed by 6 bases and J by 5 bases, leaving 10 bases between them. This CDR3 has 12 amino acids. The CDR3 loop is CASRAGKETQYF. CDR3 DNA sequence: TGTGCCAGCAGAGCGGGCAAGGAGACCCAGTACTTC.

DNA of the CDR3: TGTGCCATCAGTGAGCGGACAGGGGGCCCGGATACGCAGTATTTT. Protein product: CAISERTGGPDTQYF. The chain links TRBV10-3 to TRBJ2-3, with 11 positions matching TRBD1. This CDR3 region has 15 residues. Germline-derived CDR1 and CDR2 are ENHRY and SYGVKD. The ends lost 2 bases at V and 6 bases at J; junction bases unmatched: 4.

CDR3 region: CASSMAGTRHGELFF. The CDR3 nucleotides are TGTGCCAGTAGTATGGCCGGGACTAGACACGGGGAGCTGTTTTTT. The chain is built from TRBV19 and TRBJ2-2, with 8 positions matching TRBD2. From germline, CDR1 is LNHDA and CDR2 SQIVND (reference sequence). V gave up 3 bases and J gave up 7 bases; unmatched junction bases: 7. CDR3 size: 15 residues. Combining the CDR3 with reference TRBV19 and TRBJ2-2 gives the whole variable domain DGGITQSPKYLFRKEGQNVTLSCEQNLNHDAMYWYRQDPGQGLRLIYYSQIVNDFQKGDIAEGYSVSREKKESFPLTVTSAQKNPTAFYLCASSMAGTRHGELFFGEGSRLTVL.

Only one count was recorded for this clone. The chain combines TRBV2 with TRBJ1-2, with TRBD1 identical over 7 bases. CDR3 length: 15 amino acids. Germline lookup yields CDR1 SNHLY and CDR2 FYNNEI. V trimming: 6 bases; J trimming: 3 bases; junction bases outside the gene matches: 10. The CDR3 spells CASSAGDSGHYGYTF. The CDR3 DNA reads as TGTGCCAGCAGCGCCGGGGACAGTGGGCACTATGGCTACACCTTC. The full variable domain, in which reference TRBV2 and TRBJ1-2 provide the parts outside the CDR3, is EPEVTQTPSHQVTQMGQEVILRCVPISNHLYFYWYRQILGQKVEFLVSFYNNEISEKSEIFDDQFSVERPDGSNFTLKIRSTKLEDSAMYFCASSAGDSGHYGYTFGSGTRLTVV.

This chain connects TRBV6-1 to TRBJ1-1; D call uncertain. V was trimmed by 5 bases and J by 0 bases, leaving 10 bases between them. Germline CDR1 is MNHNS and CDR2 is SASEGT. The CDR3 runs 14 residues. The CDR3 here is CASSFHAVNTEAFF. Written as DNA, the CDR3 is TGTGCCAGCAGTTTCCACGCAGTGAACACTGAAGCTTTCTTT.

In DNA form, the CDR3 reads TGCAGCGTGGGACAGGGCCACTATGGCTACACCTTC. Encoded protein: CSVGQGHYGYTF. J is TRBJ1-2 and V is TRBV29-1; TRBD1 aligns across 9 bases. Germline V gene sequence: CDR1 SQVTM, CDR2 ANQGSEA. The CDR3 totals 12 residues. The V and J ends lost 6 bases and 3 bases, in that order; junction bases with no gene match: 2.

The DNA of the CDR3 is TGTGCCAGTAACTTTGGACTAGGCAATGAGCAGTTCTTC. It yields the protein CASNFGLGNEQFF. The rearrangement links TRBV19 to TRBJ2-1, with TRBD2 identical over 7 bases. With 7 bases clipped from V and 6 bases from J, the junction kept 6 bases outside the gene matches. The CDR3 totals 13 residues. Germline V gene sequence: CDR1 LNHDA, CDR2 SQIVND (reference sequence).